This TCR beta chain was identified during a study of shared clonotypes between healthy human individuals. The protocol was immunoSEQ multiplex PCR, while the TCRdb copy is restricted to in-frame clones and leaves out a portion. The profile shows 2 million to 2.5 million clones, approximately 94% of them singletons. This clone came up once. Germline CDR1 and CDR2: SGHAT and FQDESV (reference sequence). The CDR3 runs to 11 residues. The V end lost 5 bases, the J end lost 7 bases, and 9 bases lay between the germline ends. This sequence joins TRBV11-1 and TRBJ2-7, with unresolved D. Sequenced: naive CD4+ T cells sorted from blood. Subset meaning: CD45RA+ positively selected. The receptor's source is a man younger than 35 in good health. CDR3 sequence (DNA): TGTGCCAGCAGCGGACCGGAGGAGCAGTACTTC. Its translation is CASSGPEEQYF.